The clone carrying this T cell receptor beta chain was recorded only once. Its target is not known. Vbeta (60) and Jbeta (13) primers were used in the PCR. The repertoire was sequenced with immunoSEQ multiplex PCR; TCRdb's copy has only in-frame clones and lacks some. Of nearly 110,000 clones in the sample, over 70% are singletons; the top ten hold less than 0.95%. This record comes from a study of cytomegalovirus exposure and HLA in healthy donors. Study details: Of all 360 or so donors who were genotyped, around 82% belonged to the Caucasian-associated ancestry cluster. General study findings and limits: Across donors, most TCRs were seen rarely, yet some public ones were widespread. Later analysis demonstrated an association between a missense DCLRE1C variant and TCR beta V- and J-gene trimming.

Trimming took 4 bases from V and 7 from J, leaving 15 bases between them. Looked up from germline, CDR1 is SGHNT and CDR2 is YYREEE (reference sequence). The length of the CDR3 is 15 residues. The chain joins TRBV5-4 to TRBJ1-6; tentative D call: TRBD1 (6 bases). This clonotype was obtained from a boy aged 5 to 17 in good health and CMV-seronegative. Sequenced: PBMCs. This CDR3 reads CASSRGGLRNSPLHF. The CDR3 nucleotides read TGTGCCAGCAGCAGGGGGGGATTGCGGAATTCACCCCTCCACTTT. Variable domain in full (rest from reference TRBV5-4 and TRBJ1-6): ETGVTQSPTHLIKTRGQQVTLRCSSQSGHNTVSWYQQALGQGPQFIFQYYREEENGRGNFPPRFSGLQFPNYSSELNVNALELDDSALYLCASSRGGLRNSPLHFGNGTRLTVT.